The T cell receptor (beta chain) under discussion was sequenced for a study of blood T cell repertoires in COVID-19. Sequencing used immunoSEQ multiplex PCR; TCRdb keeps in-frame clones, though not all of them. This table has almost 200,000 clones, roughly 90% appearing once. There are 16 residues in the CDR3. Germline lookup yields CDR1 LNHDA and CDR2 SQIVND (reference sequence). V lost 2 bases to trimming and J lost 8 bases, with 18 bases between them. V and J are TRBV19 and TRBJ2-2; weak D call: TRBD1 (5 bases). The receptor's source is a woman aged 18 to 35 who had recovered from COVID-19. What was sequenced was PBMCs or T cells enriched from blood (not recorded which). The CDR3 region has the DNA TGTGCCAGTAGTATATCCCGGGCAGGGAAAGGAGGGGAGCTGTTTTTT. It specifies CASSISRAGKGGELFF.